This passage covers 23 T cell receptor beta chains from one sample sequenced in a study of T cell responses to AZD1222 COVID-19 vaccine. Generated by immunoSEQ multiplex PCR, the TCRdb table keeps only in-frame clones and is missing some. The data hold about 150,000 clones, with 80% to 90% observed a single time. Here the sequenced sample was peripheral blood, taken on day 0 of AZD1222 vaccination. These receptors came from an adult in good health.

The rearrangement joins TRBV6-1 to TRBJ2-2; TRBD1 matches 10 bases. This CDR3 contains 15 residues. CDR1 and CDR2 (germline): MNHNS, SASEGT. V was pared by 3 bases and J by 5 bases, with 3 bases of the junction left unmatched. The CDR3 spells CASSETGGWTGELFF. The CDR3 DNA reads TGTGCCAGCAGTGAGACAGGGGGCTGGACCGGGGAGCTGTTTTTT.

The CDR3 reads CASSQRGIDGYTF. DNA for the CDR3: TGTGCCAGCTCTCAGAGGGGTATAGACGGCTACACCTTC. V is TRBV7-9 and J is TRBJ1-2; weak D call: TRBD1 (5 bases). V lost 8 bases and J lost 8, with 18 bases in between. The CDR3 covers 13 residues. The germline CDR1 and CDR2 sequences are SEHNR and FQNEAQ (reference sequence). Filled out from reference TRBV7-9 and TRBJ1-2, the complete variable domain reads DTGVSQNPRHKITKRGQNVTFRCDPISEHNRLYWYRQTLGQGPEFLTYFQNEAQLEKSRLLSDRFSAERPKGSFSTLEIQRTEQGDSAMYLCASSQRGIDGYTFGSGTRLTVV.

The chain is built from TRBV10-3 and TRBJ1-6, with TRBD1 matching 10 bases. The CDR3 sequence is 17 residues long. CDR1 ENHRY and CDR2 SYGVKD come from the germline V gene. J gave up 8 bases and V 4 bases, and 11 bases lay outside the gene matches. CDR3 region: CAISALLRQGADSPLHF. As DNA, the CDR3 is TGTGCCATCAGTGCTCTCCTGAGACAGGGGGCCGATTCACCCCTCCACTTT.

The V call is TRBV6-1, the J call TRBJ1-4, with a possible D match to TRBD1 (6 bases). The CDR3 is 16 amino acids. Germline V gives CDR1 MNHNS, CDR2 SASEGT. Trimming took 2 bases from V and 0 from J, leaving 10 bases between them. The CDR3, as DNA: TGTGCCAGCAGTGAACAAGGGGGAGCAACTAATGAAAAACTGTTTTTT. It encodes CASSEQGGATNEKLFF.

The V call is TRBV2, the J call TRBJ2-3; a weak D match, TRBD2 (6 bases). The CDR3 consists of 14 residues. Trimming pared 8 bases from V and 0 bases from J, leaving 12 bases between. Germline loops: CDR1 SNHLY, CDR2 FYNNEI. DNA for the CDR3: TGTGCCAGCCGGGGGAGGATTAGCACAGATACGCAGTATTTT. Translating it yields CASRGRISTDTQYF. The full variable domain, in which reference TRBV2 and TRBJ2-3 provide the parts outside the CDR3, is EPEVTQTPSHQVTQMGQEVILRCVPISNHLYFYWYRQILGQKVEFLVSFYNNEISEKSEIFDDQFSVERPDGSNFTLKIRSTKLEDSAMYFCASRGRISTDTQYFGPGTRLTVL.

The chain carries TRBV30 and TRBJ1-5, with 9 bases fitting TRBD1. J was trimmed by 6 bases and V by 4 bases; bases with no gene match: 7. The CDR3 spans 14 residues. Germline-derived CDR1 and CDR2 are GTSNPN and SVGIG (reference sequence). CDR3 DNA: TGTGCCTGGACTACGGGACAGGGCGGTCAGCCCCAGCATTTT. This gives the protein CAWTTGQGGQPQHF.

The chain is built from TRBV13 and TRBJ2-1; the match to TRBD1 covers 12 bases. Germline CDR1 and CDR2: PRHDT and FYEKMQ (reference sequence). The CDR3 runs 17 residues. The ends lost 3 bases at V and 9 bases at J; junction bases unmatched: 12. The CDR3 region has the DNA TGTGCCAGCAGCTTTGACCCTCCGGGACAGGGGGCGAGTGAGCAGTTCTTC. Protein sequence: CASSFDPPGQGASEQFF.

The rearrangement joins TRBV21-1 to TRBJ1-3; the tabulated D call, TRBD1, remains unverified against the DNA. TRBV21-1 is listed as a pseudogene. CDR3 length equals 17 residues. Written as DNA, the CDR3 is TGTGCCAGCGGAACGACAAGGCCCTCTTCCTCTGGAAACACCATATATTTT. This sequence encodes CASGTTRPSSSGNTIYF.

The chain joins TRBV19 to TRBJ2-2, with 12 bases lining up with TRBD2. Germline V gene sequence: CDR1 LNHDA, CDR2 SQIVND (reference sequence). Germline trimming cut 5 bases from V and 7 bases from J; bases unmatched to any gene: 11. The CDR3 has 17 residues. This CDR3 reads CASSARTSGVSNGELFF. The CDR3 nucleotides read TGTGCCAGTAGTGCCCGGACTAGCGGGGTTAGTAACGGGGAGCTGTTTTTT. The variable domain in full, completed from reference TRBV19 and TRBJ2-2, reads DGGITQSPKYLFRKEGQNVTLSCEQNLNHDAMYWYRQDPGQGLRLIYYSQIVNDFQKGDIAEGYSVSREKKESFPLTVTSAQKNPTAFYLCASSARTSGVSNGELFFGEGSRLTVL.

This clone came up once. The CDR3 reads CASSQAGFNQPQHF. CDR3 nucleotides: TGTGCCAGCAGCCAAGCAGGGTTCAATCAGCCCCAGCATTTT. The chain combines TRBV3-1 (or the pseudogene TRBV3-2) with TRBJ1-5; TRBD1 might be the D (5 bases). V lost 1 base and J 3 bases, leaving 7 bases between the germline ends. CDR3 length equals 14 residues. Germline CDR1 is LGHDT and CDR2 is YNNKEL (reference sequence).

The chain couples TRBV6-5 to TRBJ2-2; 8 bases fit TRBD1. The ends lost 0 bases at V and 7 bases at J; junction bases unmatched: 4. The CDR3 is made up of 15 amino acids. Germline assignment: CDR1 MNHEY and CDR2 SVGAGI. Here the CDR3 reads CASSYSTGESGELFF. DNA of the CDR3: TGTGCCAGCAGTTACTCGACAGGGGAGAGCGGGGAGCTGTTTTTT.

The chain couples TRBV6-1 to TRBJ2-7; D uncertain. The CDR3 is 13 residues long. Germline CDR1 reads MNHNS; CDR2 reads SASEGT. V lost 2 bases and J lost 3, with 8 bases in between. CDR3 loop: CASSESTLYEQYF. The DNA of the CDR3 is TGTGCCAGCAGTGAAAGTACACTCTACGAGCAGTACTTC.

The chain couples TRBV30 to TRBJ1-6, with D tentatively TRBD1 (6 bases). V was cut by 2 bases and J by 7 bases, with 18 bases left in between. The CDR3 totals 16 residues. Germline lookup yields CDR1 GTSNPN and CDR2 SVGIG (reference sequence). The CDR3 spells CAWSSTGYAENSPLHF. The DNA of the CDR3 is TGTGCCTGGAGTTCCACAGGGTATGCAGAGAATTCACCCCTCCACTTT. The full variable domain, with the rest looked up from reference TRBV30 and TRBJ1-6, is SQTIHQWPATLVQPVGSPLSLECTVEGTSNPNLYWYRQAAGRGLQLLFYSVGIGQISSEVPQNLSASRPQDRQFILSSKKLLLSDSGFYLCAWSSTGYAENSPLHFGNGTRLTVT.

The chain recombines TRBV7-2 with TRBJ1-2; weak D call: TRBD1 (5 bases). Trimming removed 5 bases from V and 4 bases from J, with 14 bases in between. This CDR3 contains 14 residues. Germline CDR1 SGHTA, CDR2 FQGNSA. Here the CDR3 DNA reads TGTGCCAGCAGCGCAGACAGAGCGACCTATGGCTACACCTTC. The encoded protein is CASSADRATYGYTF. Based on the CDR3 plus reference TRBV7-2 and TRBJ1-2, the full variable domain is GAGVSQSPSNKVTEKGKDVELRCDPISGHTALYWYRQSLGQGLEFLIYFQGNSAPDKSGLPSDRFSAERTGGSVSTLTIQRTQQEDSAVYLCASSADRATYGYTFGSGTRLTVV.

In DNA, the CDR3 is TGTGCCAGCAGCCAAGGCCTTACTAGCGCGAGCTCCTACGAGCAGTACGTC. Protein product: CASSQGLTSASSYEQYV. The chain carries TRBV3-1 (or the pseudogene TRBV3-2) and TRBJ2-7, with 7 positions matching TRBD2. The J segment lost 0 bases and the V segment lost 1 base, leaving 9 bases of the junction unmatched. The germline gives CDR1 LGHDT, CDR2 YNNKEL (reference sequence). This CDR3 has 17 amino acids.

The CDR3: CASSTDREYYGYTF. In DNA, the CDR3 is TGTGCCAGTAGTACGGACAGGGAGTATTATGGCTACACCTTC. The chain has TRBV19 and TRBJ1-2, with 8 bases fitting TRBD1. This CDR3 contains 14 residues. The ends lost 4 bases at V and 5 bases at J; junction bases unmatched: 6. Germline V CDR1 and CDR2: LNHDA, SQIVND (reference sequence).

The chain recombines TRBV28 with TRBJ1-2; maybe TRBD1 (5 bases). Looked up from germline, CDR1 is MDHEN and CDR2 is SYDVKM. The V and J ends lost 3 bases and 7 bases respectively, with 15 bases between them. The CDR3 contains 14 residues. The CDR3 nucleotides read TGTGCCAGCAGTTTGGGGTTTCAAAGGGGTGGCTACACCTTC. This codes for CASSLGFQRGGYTF.

This chain links TRBV5-1 with TRBJ2-1; possible D gene TRBD1, 5 bases. Trimming took 5 bases from V and 6 from J, leaving 18 bases between them. The V gene's germline CDR1 is SGHRS and CDR2 YFSETQ. CDR3 length: 15 residues. CDR3 protein: CASSPTGVPGNEQFF. The CDR3 DNA follows: TGCGCCAGCAGTCCCACAGGAGTCCCCGGCAATGAGCAGTTCTTC.

This chain uses TRBV6-1 with TRBJ1-6, with a possible D match to TRBD1 (6 bases). The CDR3 consists of 16 residues. V lost 0 bases to trimming and J lost 8 bases, with 14 bases between them. Germline lookup yields CDR1 MNHNS and CDR2 SASEGT. The CDR3 nucleotides read TGTGCCAGCAGTGAAGCGGCGGGACACCAGTATTCACCCCTCCACTTT. Its translation is CASSEAAGHQYSPLHF.

This clone was seen many times. The rearrangement joins TRBV2 to TRBJ1-1; 8 nucleotides match TRBD1. There are 16 residues in the CDR3. The germline V gene encodes CDR1 SNHLY and CDR2 FYNNEI. The V gene end was trimmed by 2 bases and the J gene end by 0 bases; junction bases not matched to a gene: 5. DNA for the CDR3: TGTGCCAGCAGTGAAAGGACAGGGAGGATGAACACTGAAGCTTTCTTT. Its protein product is CASSERTGRMNTEAFF.

The chain recombines TRBV7-9 with TRBJ2-1; D not resolved. Per germline, CDR1 SEHNR and CDR2 FQNEAQ (reference sequence). V was shortened by 7 bases and J by 8 bases, with 12 bases between the two germline ends. This CDR3 is built from 12 residues. This CDR3 reads CASIRLGDEQFF. CDR3 sequence (DNA): TGTGCCAGCATCCGGCTGGGCGATGAGCAGTTCTTC.

This chain connects TRBV10-3 to TRBJ1-1; 12 bases map to TRBD1. There are 14 residues in the CDR3. The V gene end was trimmed by 4 bases and the J gene end by 4 bases; junction bases not matched to a gene: 1. CDR1 and CDR2 from the germline V gene are ENHRY and SYGVKD. CDR3 region: CAISGDRGPTEAFF. The CDR3 DNA sequence: TGTGCCATCAGTGGGGACAGGGGGCCCACTGAAGCTTTCTTT.

The J gene is TRBJ2-2, the V gene TRBV3-1 (or the pseudogene TRBV3-2); 9 bases fit TRBD2. Germline V gene sequence: CDR1 LGHDT, CDR2 YNNKEL (reference sequence). There are 18 residues in the CDR3. V trimming: 0 bases; J trimming: 2 bases; junction bases outside the gene matches: 7. In nucleotides, the CDR3 is TGTGCCAGCAGCCAAGATGATAGCGGGGGCATTAACACCGGGGAGCTGTTTTTT. This gives the protein CASSQDDSGGINTGELFF.